The next 9 T cell receptor beta chains were all read from a single sample in a study of blood T cells in healthy people across ages. A second PCR of roughly 7 to 11 cycles used a sample-barcoded 5' primer and a J-beta primer mix. TCRdb re-called the 5' RACE reads through MiXCR, storing one row per CDR3 protein. Altogether 1.5 million to 1.8 million distinct CDR3 sequences are present, 35% to 45% being singletons, with the ten largest covering around 4%. The sample consisted of blood. The receptor source for this set is a woman aged 18-35 years in good health.

This sequence joins TRBV2 and TRBJ1-5, with 7 bases aligning to TRBD1. Trimming removed 4 bases from V and 9 bases from J; junction bases left unmatched: 9. CDR1 is SNHLY, CDR2 FYNNEI, per germline. This CDR3 spans 14 amino acids. This CDR3 is CASSAGTAEAPQHF. The DNA of the CDR3 is TGTGCCAGCAGTGCCGGGACAGCGGAAGCGCCCCAGCATTTT.

The sample holds a few counts of this clonotype. The genes are TRBV4-3 and TRBJ1-2, with TRBD1 matching 9 bases. The CDR3 runs to 17 residues. Germline V lookup: CDR1 LGHNA, CDR2 YSLEER. Trimming at V came to 1 base and at J to 4 bases, leaving 10 bases not matched to a gene. This CDR3 reads CASSQVLPGQGVYGYTF. CDR3 nucleotide sequence: TGCGCCAGCAGCCAAGTCCTCCCGGGACAGGGTGTCTATGGCTACACCTTC.

The J gene is TRBJ2-7, the V gene TRBV15; 7 nucleotides match TRBD1. CDR3 length: 15 residues. V shed 0 bases, J shed 2 bases, and the junction held 4 bases outside the gene matches. Germline V lookup: CDR1 LNHNV, CDR2 YYDKDF (reference sequence). The CDR3 sequence is CATSRETGDAYEQYF. CDR3 bases: TGTGCCACCAGCAGAGAAACAGGGGACGCCTACGAGCAGTACTTC.

Only one count was recorded for this clonotype. The chain employs TRBV10-3 and TRBJ1-5; D remains ambiguous. The germline V and J ends were trimmed by 7 bases and 3 bases, with 10 bases remaining between them. There are 13 residues in the CDR3. Germline CDR1 and CDR2: ENHRY and SYGVKD. CDR3 nucleotides: TGTGCCATCAACCCGGAGGCCAATCAGCCCCAGCATTTT. Its translation: CAINPEANQPQHF.

The genes are TRBV24-1 and TRBJ2-1; tentative D call: TRBD1 (5 bases). This CDR3 region has 14 residues. The germline CDR1 and CDR2 sequences are KGHDR and SFDVKD. V shed 6 bases and J shed 4 bases, with 12 bases lying between them. Here the CDR3 reads CATSLRGGYNEQFF. The CDR3 region has the DNA TGTGCCACCAGTCTAAGGGGTGGGTACAATGAGCAGTTCTTC.

This clonotype showed up just a few times. This chain joins TRBV20-1 and TRBJ1-1; D is uncertain. CDR3 length: 14 amino acids. Per the germline V gene, CDR1 is DFQATT and CDR2 is SNEGSKA (reference sequence). V was cut by 1 base and J by 1 base, with 10 bases left in between. The CDR3 is CSARVGAGNTEAFF. Written as DNA, the CDR3 is TGCAGTGCTAGAGTCGGAGCGGGGAACACTGAAGCTTTCTTT.

The chain has TRBV7-2 and TRBJ2-5; D unclear. Germline V lookup: CDR1 SGHTA, CDR2 FQGNSA. Trimming left V 5 bases short and J 5 bases short, with 9 bases between. The CDR3 spans 12 residues. CDR3 bases: TGTGCCAGCAGCCGCATGACCGAGACCCAGTACTTC. This encodes CASSRMTETQYF.

This clonotype occurred a few times. This chain links TRBV7-2 with TRBJ1-5; D not resolved. This CDR3 has 13 residues. The V end lost 1 base, the J end lost 4 bases, and 5 bases lay between the germline ends. Germline CDR1 is SGHTA and CDR2 is FQGNSA. The CDR3 region is CASSLVWNQPQHF. The CDR3, as DNA: TGTGCCAGCAGCTTAGTATGGAATCAGCCCCAGCATTTT. The whole variable domain, filled in from reference TRBV7-2 and TRBJ1-5, reads GAGVSQSPSNKVTEKGKDVELRCDPISGHTALYWYRQSLGQGLEFLIYFQGNSAPDKSGLPSDRFSAERTGGSVSTLTIQRTQQEDSAVYLCASSLVWNQPQHFGDGTRLSIL.

This rearrangement joins TRBV6-5 to TRBJ2-5; 7 nucleotides line up with TRBD1. The CDR3 totals 13 residues. Germline assignment: CDR1 MNHEY and CDR2 SVGAGI. Losses at the gene ends were 5 bases for V and 7 bases for J; bases not matched to a gene: 7. CDR3 sequence reads: CASSPTGKATQYF. The CDR3 DNA reads as TGTGCCAGCAGTCCGACAGGGAAGGCGACCCAGTACTTC.